These T cell receptor beta chains were read from a single sample in a study of T cell responses to AZD1222 COVID-19 vaccine. The method was immunoSEQ multiplex PCR; TCRdb's version includes in-frame clones alone and lacks a portion of them. The sample records fewer than 30,000 clones, around 86% being singletons. The specimen comprised peripheral blood, sampled 28 days after the second AZD1222 dose. The receptors were gathered from an adult who received the AZD1222 COVID-19 vaccine. CDR3s include the opening cysteine and the closing phenylalanine or tryptophan. D genes are given only for firm matches. The size field is filled for only some rows; it gives once, few, many or a size class.

d_gene: NA
v_gene: TRBV2
j_gene: TRBJ1-2
abundance: once
CDR3nt: TGTGCCAGCAGTGTTCCGGCAGCTAACTATGGCTACACCTTC
CDR3aa: CASSVPAANYGYTF

d_gene: NA
v_gene: TRBV11-1
j_gene: TRBJ1-4
abundance: NA
CDR3nt: TGTGCCAGCAGCAGGGCAACTAATGAAAAACTGTTTTTT
CDR3aa: CASSRATNEKLFF

d_gene: TRBD1
v_gene: TRBV27
j_gene: TRBJ2-3
abundance: NA
CDR3nt: TGTGCCAGCAGTTCCCGCCGGGACAGTAGCACAGATACGCAGTATTTT
CDR3aa: CASSSRRDSSTDTQYF

d_gene: TRBD1
v_gene: TRBV6-5
j_gene: TRBJ1-3
abundance: NA
CDR3nt: TGTGCCAGCAGGAGGGACAGTGCTGGAAACACCATATATTTT
CDR3aa: CASRRDSAGNTIYF

d_gene: NA
v_gene: TRBV9
j_gene: TRBJ1-1
abundance: NA
CDR3nt: TGTGCCAGCAGCCCATCGACAGTGAACACTGAAGCTTTCTTT
CDR3aa: CASSPSTVNTEAFF

d_gene: NA
v_gene: TRBV27
j_gene: TRBJ2-2
abundance: NA
CDR3nt: TGTGCCAGCAGTCAATCAATGAACACCGGGGAGCTGTTTTTT
CDR3aa: CASSQSMNTGELFF

d_gene: NA
v_gene: TRBV11-2
j_gene: TRBJ1-5
abundance: NA
CDR3nt: TGTGCCAGCAGCTTAGATCTAAGGGACGGGGGTCAGCCCCAGCATTTT
CDR3aa: CASSLDLRDGGQPQHF

d_gene: NA
v_gene: TRBV19
j_gene: TRBJ2-2
abundance: NA
CDR3nt: TGTGCCAGTAGTATTCCTGTCAAACTCCACGGGGAGCTGTTTTTT
CDR3aa: CASSIPVKLHGELFF

d_gene: NA
v_gene: TRBV18
j_gene: TRBJ1-5
abundance: NA
CDR3nt: TGTGCCAGCTCACCTACGGACGGAAGCAATCAGCCCCAGCATTTT
CDR3aa: CASSPTDGSNQPQHF

d_gene: NA
v_gene: TRBV10-2
j_gene: TRBJ1-4
abundance: NA
CDR3nt: TGCGCCAGCAGTGCCCACAGGACAGAAGTTGGTGAAAAACTGTTTTTT
CDR3aa: CASSAHRTEVGEKLFF

d_gene: NA
v_gene: TRBV21-1
j_gene: TRBJ2-5
abundance: NA
CDR3nt: TGTGCCAGCAGCCCACTTATAGGACTAGGGAGTGCGGAGACCCAGTACTTC
CDR3aa: CASSPLIGLGSAETQYF

d_gene: TRBD1
v_gene: TRBV5-1
j_gene: TRBJ1-2
abundance: once
CDR3nt: TGCGCCAGCAGGATCGCAGGGGGATTGGCTACTAACTATGGCTACACCTTC
CDR3aa: CASRIAGGLATNYGYTF

d_gene: TRBD2
v_gene: TRBV5-4
j_gene: TRBJ2-5
abundance: NA
CDR3nt: TGTGCCAGCAGCTTGGGGGGACTAGGCCAAGAGACCCAGTACTTC
CDR3aa: CASSLGGLGQETQYF

d_gene: NA
v_gene: TRBV19
j_gene: TRBJ2-1
abundance: NA
CDR3nt: TGTGCCAGTAGTATGGGTCTAGCCCCGTGGCATGAGCAGTTCTTC
CDR3aa: CASSMGLAPWHEQFF

d_gene: NA
v_gene: TRBV5-4
j_gene: TRBJ1-1
abundance: NA
CDR3nt: TGTGCCAGCAGCCACCCCATGAACACTGAAGCTTTCTTT
CDR3aa: CASSHPMNTEAFF

d_gene: TRBD1
v_gene: TRBV5-4
j_gene: TRBJ1-2
abundance: NA
CDR3nt: TGTGCCAGCAGCCACCCGGGACAGGGATCCTATGGCTACACCTTC
CDR3aa: CASSHPGQGSYGYTF

d_gene: TRBD1
v_gene: TRBV19
j_gene: TRBJ2-7
abundance: NA
CDR3nt: TGTGCCAGTAGTCCGGACAGGGGAGGCGAGCAGTACTTC
CDR3aa: CASSPDRGGEQYF

d_gene: TRBD2
v_gene: TRBV5-1
j_gene: TRBJ2-1
abundance: NA
CDR3nt: TGCGCCAGCAGCTCGGGACTAGAGAATTACAATGAGCAGTTCTTC
CDR3aa: CASSSGLENYNEQFF

d_gene: TRBD1
v_gene: TRBV29-1
j_gene: TRBJ2-2
abundance: NA
CDR3nt: TGCAGCGTTGAGGTAGACAGGGCTGGTGGGGAGCTGTTTTTT
CDR3aa: CSVEVDRAGGELFF

d_gene: NA
v_gene: TRBV5-4
j_gene: TRBJ1-4
abundance: NA
CDR3nt: TGTGCCAGCAGCTTGTGGCAGGGCCATGAAAAACTGTTTTTT
CDR3aa: CASSLWQGHEKLFF

d_gene: NA
v_gene: TRBV11-1
j_gene: TRBJ1-2
abundance: NA
CDR3nt: TGTGCCAGCAGCTTACGAGACTCTATTCTCACCTTC
CDR3aa: CASSLRDSILTF

d_gene: TRBD1
v_gene: TRBV7-6
j_gene: TRBJ2-2
abundance: NA
CDR3nt: TGTGCCAGCAGCGGCACAACAGGGGGGACCGGGGAGCTGTTTTTT
CDR3aa: CASSGTTGGTGELFF

d_gene: NA
v_gene: TRBV27
j_gene: TRBJ1-6
abundance: NA
CDR3nt: TGTGCCAGCAGTTTGAGAGGGATTTATAATTCACCCCTCCACTTT
CDR3aa: CASSLRGIYNSPLHF

d_gene: NA
v_gene: TRBV19
j_gene: TRBJ2-5
abundance: NA
CDR3nt: TGTGCCAGTAGTATAGTCCCGCTCCAAGAGACCCAGTACTTC
CDR3aa: CASSIVPLQETQYF

d_gene: NA
v_gene: TRBV2
j_gene: TRBJ1-4
abundance: NA
CDR3nt: TGTGCCAGCAGTGAAACCCCGACAAAACAAAAACTGTTTTTT
CDR3aa: CASSETPTKQKLFF

d_gene: NA
v_gene: TRBV7-2
j_gene: TRBJ2-3
abundance: NA
CDR3nt: TGTGCCAGCAGTTCGAGCACAGATACGCAGTATTTT
CDR3aa: CASSSSTDTQYF

d_gene: NA
v_gene: TRBV7-2
j_gene: TRBJ1-2
abundance: NA
CDR3nt: TGTGCCAGCAGCTTAGCGGGGCCAGGATATGGCTACACCTTC
CDR3aa: CASSLAGPGYGYTF

d_gene: NA
v_gene: TRBV5-1
j_gene: TRBJ1-2
abundance: NA
CDR3nt: TGCGCCAGCAGCTTGGAGGGGAACTATGGCTACACCTTC
CDR3aa: CASSLEGNYGYTF

d_gene: NA
v_gene: TRBV5-8
j_gene: TRBJ1-5
abundance: NA
CDR3nt: TGTGCCAGCAGCTCTCGCCAGGGTGGCCAGCCCCAGCATTTT
CDR3aa: CASSSRQGGQPQHF

d_gene: TRBD1
v_gene: TRBV6-1
j_gene: TRBJ1-2
abundance: NA
CDR3nt: TGTGCCAGCAGTGAATCTCCAGGGGGATATTCTCGAGGCTACACCTTC
CDR3aa: CASSESPGGYSRGYTF

d_gene: NA
v_gene: TRBV6-5
j_gene: TRBJ2-1
abundance: once
CDR3nt: TGTGCCAGCATTTGGGCTCCCTCCTACAATGAGCAGTTCTTC
CDR3aa: CASIWAPSYNEQFF

d_gene: NA
v_gene: TRBV6-1
j_gene: TRBJ2-1
abundance: NA
CDR3nt: TGTGCCAGCAGTGAAGCGGGGTGGTCCTACAATGAGCAGTTCTTC
CDR3aa: CASSEAGWSYNEQFF

d_gene: TRBD1
v_gene: TRBV5-1
j_gene: TRBJ2-2
abundance: once
CDR3nt: TGCGCCACCCGGGACAGCTTGGACACCGGGGAGCTGTTTTTT
CDR3aa: CATRDSLDTGELFF

d_gene: NA
v_gene: TRBV15
j_gene: TRBJ2-1
abundance: once
CDR3nt: TGTGCCACCAGCAGAGATACCCACAGGGCCGGGAATGAGCAGTTCTTC
CDR3aa: CATSRDTHRAGNEQFF

d_gene: NA
v_gene: TRBV28
j_gene: TRBJ1-5
abundance: NA
CDR3nt: TGTGCCAGCAGTTCCCGACAGCTTCCCCAGCATTTT
CDR3aa: CASSSRQLPQHF

d_gene: NA
v_gene: TRBV7-2
j_gene: TRBJ2-5
abundance: NA
CDR3nt: TGTGCCAGCAGCGGATGGAAGGGTAAAGAGACCCAGTACTTC
CDR3aa: CASSGWKGKETQYF

d_gene: NA
v_gene: TRBV7-2
j_gene: TRBJ2-6
abundance: NA
CDR3nt: TGTGCCAGCACCTTCCGGGCCAACGTCCTGACTTTC
CDR3aa: CASTFRANVLTF

d_gene: NA
v_gene: TRBV5-1
j_gene: TRBJ2-7
abundance: NA
CDR3nt: TGCGCCAGCAGCTTGCAGGGATACGAGCAGTACTTC
CDR3aa: CASSLQGYEQYF

d_gene: TRBD2
v_gene: TRBV3-1/TRBV3-2
j_gene: TRBJ2-1
abundance: NA
CDR3nt: TGTGCCAGCAGCCAAAGGATGGGGCGGGAGACCGGCAATGAGCAGTTCTTC
CDR3aa: CASSQRMGRETGNEQFF

d_gene: TRBD1
v_gene: TRBV28
j_gene: TRBJ1-1
abundance: NA
CDR3nt: TGTGCCAGCAAGCCGGGACAGGGGGCAACTGAAGCTTTCTTT
CDR3aa: CASKPGQGATEAFF

d_gene: NA
v_gene: TRBV9
j_gene: TRBJ1-4
abundance: NA
CDR3nt: TGTGCCAGCAGCGTAGGAATAGGGAGGCCCACTAATGAAAAACTGTTTTTT
CDR3aa: CASSVGIGRPTNEKLFF

d_gene: NA
v_gene: TRBV28
j_gene: TRBJ2-5
abundance: NA
CDR3nt: TGTGCCAGCAGTTCCCCGCCGGGACCTGGGTGGGAGACCCAGTACTTC
CDR3aa: CASSSPPGPGWETQYF

d_gene: NA
v_gene: TRBV12-3/TRBV12-4
j_gene: TRBJ1-2
abundance: few
CDR3nt: TGTGCCAGCAGTCGAGATAACTATGGCTACACCTTC
CDR3aa: CASSRDNYGYTF

d_gene: NA
v_gene: TRBV18
j_gene: TRBJ1-2
abundance: NA
CDR3nt: TGTGCCAGCTCACCACTAGTCGGGGAGGGCTACACCTTC
CDR3aa: CASSPLVGEGYTF

d_gene: NA
v_gene: TRBV3-1/TRBV3-2
j_gene: TRBJ1-2
abundance: NA
CDR3nt: TGTGCCAGCAGCCCCCTATCGCAGAGGGATGGCTACACCTTC
CDR3aa: CASSPLSQRDGYTF

d_gene: TRBD1
v_gene: TRBV7-8
j_gene: TRBJ1-4
abundance: NA
CDR3nt: TGTGCCAGCAGCTCGACAGGGCTTAATGAAAAACTGTTTTTT
CDR3aa: CASSSTGLNEKLFF

d_gene: NA
v_gene: TRBV6-6
j_gene: TRBJ1-4
abundance: NA
CDR3nt: TGTGCCAGCAGTTCCCACGTCGGGACACCAATAAAGCTTTTT
CDR3aa: CASSSHVGTPIKLF

d_gene: NA
v_gene: TRBV12-3/TRBV12-4
j_gene: TRBJ1-5
abundance: NA
CDR3nt: TGTGCCAGCGGGGTAACGATCGATCAGCCCCAGCATTTT
CDR3aa: CASGVTIDQPQHF

d_gene: TRBD1
v_gene: TRBV29-1
j_gene: TRBJ1-5
abundance: NA
CDR3nt: TGCAGCGTGAGGGGACAGGGGGTCGGGCAGCCCCAGCATTTT
CDR3aa: CSVRGQGVGQPQHF

d_gene: NA
v_gene: TRBV25-1
j_gene: TRBJ1-1
abundance: once
CDR3nt: TGTGCCAGCAGCCCCTTGAAGGCCGACACTGAAGCTTTCTTT
CDR3aa: CASSPLKADTEAFF

d_gene: NA
v_gene: TRBV18
j_gene: TRBJ1-1
abundance: NA
CDR3nt: TGTGCCAGCTCACCGACCGGTGGGGTGAACACTGAAGCTTTCTTT
CDR3aa: CASSPTGGVNTEAFF

d_gene: TRBD2
v_gene: TRBV29-1
j_gene: TRBJ2-5
abundance: NA
CDR3nt: TGCAGCGTCGGGACTAGCGGGGGGGTAGAGACCCAGTACTTC
CDR3aa: CSVGTSGGVETQYF

d_gene: TRBD2
v_gene: TRBV3-1/TRBV3-2
j_gene: TRBJ2-7
abundance: NA
CDR3nt: TGTGCCAGCAGTCCCCAGGATAGCGGGGGGGTTGGCGAGCAGTACTTC
CDR3aa: CASSPQDSGGVGEQYF

d_gene: NA
v_gene: TRBV19
j_gene: TRBJ1-1
abundance: NA
CDR3nt: TGTGCCAGTAGTATATTTAATCGGCCTGCGGGCACTGAAGCTTTCTTT
CDR3aa: CASSIFNRPAGTEAFF

d_gene: NA
v_gene: TRBV6-5
j_gene: TRBJ1-5
abundance: NA
CDR3nt: TGTGCCAGCAAGGAGAAGGGGGAGAGCAATCAGCCCCAGCATTTT
CDR3aa: CASKEKGESNQPQHF